This T cell receptor beta chain came from a study of T cells in Graves' hyperthyroidism and ophthalmopathy (dated by TCRdb to the late 2010s). For context, the study as a whole: Peripheral blood was sampled at the time of initial diagnosis, prior to any treatment. The study also compared thyroid tissue and blood T-cell repertoires from about six Graves' hyperthyroidism patients. For training and testing, the approximately 97 patients in the discovery cohort were randomly divided in a 7:3 ratio. The paper reports TCR Vbeta CDR3 sequencing of roughly 140 peripheral blood samples: approximately 41 ophthalmopathy, roughly 80 hyperthyroidism and around 17 progressor patients. Prospective prediction of ophthalmopathy was tested in an independent validation cohort consisting of roughly 19 hyperthyroidism patients and approximately 16 patients who later progressed to ophthalmopathy. To identify TCR V-J signatures that set the groups apart, the researchers used a discovery cohort of 90 to 100 patients, made up of 43 with Graves' ophthalmopathy and some 55 with stable Graves' hyperthyroidism. Once sampling was done, hyperthyroidism patients were given methimazole at a starting dose of 30 mg daily, whereas ophthalmopathy patients were given high-dose intravenous methylprednisolone.

The TCR beta CDR3 regions were amplified from RNA transcripts. The TCR CDR3 was subjected to a first round of RT-PCR using the HTBI primer set and the Qiagen OneStep RT-PCR kit. A second multiplex PCR round built the libraries, followed by size selection and purification. Libraries were sequenced paired-end with 100 bp reads on an Illumina HiSeq2000. Turning to the authors' computational methods: SOAPnuke was used to process the raw data, removing reads that contained adapters or uncalled bases, had a mean Phred below 15, or lacked an exact match to the constant primer or identifier. High-quality paired reads were merged with COPE v1.2.5, and unique nucleotide sequences were defined as clonotypes. Clonotypes were aligned to IMGT TRBV, TRBD and TRBJ reference segments using MiTCR v1.1. The analysis included only V-J combinations with a frequency above 0.0001, which together covered around 99% of the repertoires. The TCS score was defined as the ratio of F50 (clonal expansion) to E x V (chaos), calculated using BLOSUM62-based TCRdist between CDR3 peptides within each V-J. Welch's t-statistics and random forest reduced roughly 530 V-J features to 10 to 15, which were used in a naive Bayes classifier (R e1071). TCRdb redid the processing of the public reads, applying fastp at Q25 and MiXCR, and retained in-frame beta chains. Rows with one shared CDR3 protein collapse into an entry with the most common genes and DNA. The V and J calls were determined by TCRdb, not by the authors. Recorded for this sample are 490,000 or so distinct CDR3 sequences; 20% to 25% of them occurred a single time. Around 54% of the sample is held by the ten biggest clonotypes.

The CDR3 runs 12 amino acids, cysteine and phenylalanine included. The only DNA kept is the CDR3, 36 bases in frame from the first base. Trimming leaves V shorter by 5 bases and J shorter by 8 bases, with the junction holding 7 bases beyond the gene matches. Based on the germline V gene (reference sequence), the CDR1 and CDR2 sequences are DFQATT and SNEGSKA. Ophthalmopathy patients had moderately to severely active disease, with a Clinical Activity Score of 3 or more, a NOSPECS grade of 4 or more, and a disease duration of less than 3 months. The study excluded patients with uncontrolled infections, other autoimmune diseases, pregnancy or lactation. Clinical symptoms, serum thyroxine and TRAb, thyroid ultrasound, and orbital computed tomography formed the basis for the diagnoses. PBMCs were separated from roughly 9.6 ml of fresh peripheral blood using Ficoll-Paque density gradient centrifugation. Total RNA was extracted with Trizol reagent, and quality was checked on an Agilent 2100 Bioanalyzer.

What the authors observed across the whole study: Blood samples also contained most of the expanded thyroid clonotypes (frequency above 0.001), which suggests that blood repertoires may reflect thyroid immune responses. In cross-validation, a model built on a 13 V-J signature told ophthalmopathy apart from stable hyperthyroidism with 85% to 90% sensitivity and about 81% specificity, and in testing the same model reached 80%/75%. During validation, the model predicted progression to ophthalmopathy a median of around 7 months ahead of onset, with almost 71% sensitivity and under 85% specificity. Sample size was not statistically predetermined, and investigators were not blinded to group allocation.

As concerns this clonotype: It lacks a known antigen. Qualities for individual bases were not recorded, and no much larger clone is one base off.

Rearrangement joined TRBV20-1 to TRBJ1-1, with TRBD1 identical over 8 junction bases. Sequencing used blood. This receptor was taken from an older woman with Graves' ophthalmopathy. The nucleotides read TGCAGTGCTCCCATTCGGACAGGGGAAGCTTTCTTT. It translates to CSAPIRTGEAFF.